The clone carrying this TCR beta chain has more than one count but fewer than ten. Its cognate antigen is unknown. There were only healthy Caucasians among the donors. The data were obtained in a study of identical twins. Overall study results and limits: Out-of-frame alpha sequences that twins shared showed excess low generation probability.

CDR3 length equals 16 residues. The germline gives CDR1 KGHSH, CDR2 LQKENI. Deletions cut 2 bases from V and 2 bases from J, with 15 bases between. A single record per CDR3 protein comes from TCRdb applying MiXCR to the 5' RACE reads. The sample yields about 340,000 distinct CDR3 sequences, 7% to 9.5% seen once. The chain has TRBV18 and TRBJ2-5; TRBD1 might be the D (6 bases). Sample: naive T cells sorted from blood. This receptor was taken from a woman between 45 and 65 years old in good health. In DNA form, the CDR3 reads TGTGCCAGCTCACCAACGGACAGCCCCATGCAAGAGACCCAGTACTTC. As protein: CASSPTDSPMQETQYF.